This T cell receptor beta chain derives from a study of siplizumab effects on memory and regulatory T cells. Per-sample assaying covered about 10^5 TCR templates. Data came from immunoSEQ multiplex PCR; TCRdb stores just in-frame clones and leaves some out. The sample records about 100,000 clones, 80% to 95% being singletons. Concerning this clone: The antigen remains unidentified.

Study outcomes and limitations: The authors could not assign a naive or memory phenotype to roughly 80-96% of proliferating CD4+ or CD8+ clones. Memory cells seemed less diverse than naive T cells, which also seemed major contributors to the alloresponse.

The CDR3 is 13 residues long. Germline lookup yields CDR1 LNHDA and CDR2 SQIVND (reference sequence). The V gene lost 9 bases and the J gene lost 5 bases, with 17 bases spanning the gap. The V and J genes are TRBV19 and TRBJ2-7; D remains ambiguous. The sequenced sample consisted of CD4+ T cells sorted from blood. The sequence was obtained from a human donor in good health. Some clones in this sample may be carry-over from other donors' samples. Here the CDR3 DNA reads TGTGCCAGCAGACCTCAAGGTCTCAACGAGCAGTACTTC. Protein: CASRPQGLNEQYF.